What follows are 2 T cell receptor beta chains derived from one specimen sequenced in a study of T cell repertoires in cytomegalovirus infection. TCRdb re-analysed the reads in MiXCR, keeping a single row per CDR3 protein. The table lists hundreds of thousands of distinct CDR3 sequences, 24% of them singletons. Material: CD8+ T cells from PBMCs. These receptors all come from a human donor in good health (CMV status not recorded). Some clones in this sample may be carry-over from other donors' samples.

The chain has TRBV2 and TRBJ2-1; 8 bases line up with TRBD1. The V and J ends lost 6 bases and 8 bases, in that order; junction bases with no gene match: 15. The germline gives CDR1 SNHLY, CDR2 FYNNEI. This CDR3 comprises 16 residues. The CDR3 protein is CASSTSPGQGRDEQFF. DNA of the CDR3: TGTGCCAGCAGCACGAGCCCCGGACAGGGTCGAGATGAGCAGTTCTTC.

This clonotype was detected only a few times. This rearrangement joins TRBV20-1 to TRBJ1-1; TRBD1 is a possible D gene (6 bases). This CDR3 is 11 amino acids long. Germline CDR1 reads DFQATT; CDR2 reads SNEGSKA (reference sequence). This chain's CDR3 is CSTGMNTEAFF. CDR3 bases: TGCTCAACAGGGATGAACACTGAAGCTTTCTTT.